This TCR beta chain was sequenced for a study of cytomegalovirus exposure and HLA in healthy donors. In regard to this clone: Distinct nucleotide sequences in the sample also encode this CDR3.

Germline CDR1 and CDR2: SGHRS and YFSETQ. The ends were cut back, 4 bases at V and 2 bases at J, with 10 bases in the middle. CDR3 length: 13 amino acids. PCR involved 60 Vbeta and 13 Jbeta primers. The assay was immunoSEQ multiplex PCR, and TCRdb's table has in-frame clones only and misses some. The table includes about 120,000 clones, approximately 84% detected once. V is TRBV5-1 and J is TRBJ2-7; D perhaps matches TRBD1 (6 bases). Sequencing was performed on PBMCs. This clonotype originated in a young man in good health and CMV-seropositive. As DNA, the CDR3 is TGCGCCAGCAGCCCCGACAGGCCCTACGAGCAGTACTTC. Translating it yields CASSPDRPYEQYF.